This TCR beta chain was obtained from a study of identical twins. Overall study results and limits: For cord blood, abundant beta clonotypes had fewer insertions, unlike memory repertoires, which showed none. Alpha sequences out of frame and shared by twins had excess low generation probability.

CDR1 is LGHDT, CDR2 YNNKEL, per germline (reference sequence). The CDR3 is 13 amino acids. V lost 4 bases and J lost 6; bases outside the gene matches: 3. In its sample, this clonotype was seen a few times. Its antigen is unknown. Using its own MiXCR run on the 5' RACE reads, TCRdb lists one record per CDR3 protein. The sample lists more than 650,000 distinct CDR3 sequences; around 6.1% were seen once. This sequence was found in a man aged 18 to 29 in good health. Sequenced material: naive T cells sorted from blood. The chain employs TRBV3-1 and TRBJ2-1, with 7 bases that match TRBD2. CDR3 sequence (DNA): TGTGCCAGCAGCCCGCCTAGCGGCAATGAGCAGTTCTTC. This encodes CASSPPSGNEQFF.